This TCR beta chain was observed in a study of naive and memory T cell subsets. CDR3 length equals 15 residues. V shed 3 bases and J shed 2 bases, with 10 bases lying between them. The germline CDR1 and CDR2 sequences are SNHLY and FYNNEI. This clonotype appeared many times. An oligonucleotide containing a UMI was ligated to the 3' end of TCR cDNA. Four PCR rounds used nested alpha and beta constant region primers plus the SP2 primer. TCRdb independently ran MiXCR on the 5' RACE reads; one entry per CDR3 protein. Altogether 45,000 to 55,000 distinct CDR3 sequences are present, roughly 4.7% being singletons, with the ten largest covering around 0.84%.

The clonotype was recovered from a female donor in good health. The chain couples TRBV2 to TRBJ2-2, with D maybe TRBD2 (5 bases). This CDR3 is CASSELSGNTGELFF. The CDR3 bases are TGTGCCAGCAGTGAGTTGAGCGGAAACACCGGGGAGCTGTTTTTT.